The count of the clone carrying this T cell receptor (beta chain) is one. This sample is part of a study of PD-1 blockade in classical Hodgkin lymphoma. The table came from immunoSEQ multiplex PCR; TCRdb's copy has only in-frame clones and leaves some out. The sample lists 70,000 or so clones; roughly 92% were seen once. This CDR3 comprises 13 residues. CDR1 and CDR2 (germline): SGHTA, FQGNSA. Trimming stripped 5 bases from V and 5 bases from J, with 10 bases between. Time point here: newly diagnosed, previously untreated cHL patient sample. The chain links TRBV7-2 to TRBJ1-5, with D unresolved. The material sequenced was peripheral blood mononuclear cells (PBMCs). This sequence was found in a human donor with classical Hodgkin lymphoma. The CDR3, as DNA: TGTGCCAGCAGCCCCCGCCACGATCAGCCCCAGCATTTT. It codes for CASSPRHDQPQHF. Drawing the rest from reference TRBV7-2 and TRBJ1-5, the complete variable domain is GAGVSQSPSNKVTEKGKDVELRCDPISGHTALYWYRQSLGQGLEFLIYFQGNSAPDKSGLPSDRFSAERTGGSVSTLTIQRTQQEDSAVYLCASSPRHDQPQHFGDGTRLSIL.